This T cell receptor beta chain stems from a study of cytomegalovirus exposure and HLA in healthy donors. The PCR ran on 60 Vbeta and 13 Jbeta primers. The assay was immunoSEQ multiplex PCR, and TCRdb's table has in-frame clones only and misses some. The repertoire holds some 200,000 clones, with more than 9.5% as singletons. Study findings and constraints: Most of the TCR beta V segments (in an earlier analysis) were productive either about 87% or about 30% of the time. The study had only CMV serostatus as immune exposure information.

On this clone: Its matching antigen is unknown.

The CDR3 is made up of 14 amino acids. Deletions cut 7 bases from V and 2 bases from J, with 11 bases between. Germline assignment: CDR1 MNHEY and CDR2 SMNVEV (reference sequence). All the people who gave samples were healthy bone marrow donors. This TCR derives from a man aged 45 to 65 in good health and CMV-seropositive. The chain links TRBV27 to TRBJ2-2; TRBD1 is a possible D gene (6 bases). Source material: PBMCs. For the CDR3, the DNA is TGTGCCAGCAACGGGACACCCAACACCGGGGAGCTGTTTTTT. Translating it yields CASNGTPNTGELFF.